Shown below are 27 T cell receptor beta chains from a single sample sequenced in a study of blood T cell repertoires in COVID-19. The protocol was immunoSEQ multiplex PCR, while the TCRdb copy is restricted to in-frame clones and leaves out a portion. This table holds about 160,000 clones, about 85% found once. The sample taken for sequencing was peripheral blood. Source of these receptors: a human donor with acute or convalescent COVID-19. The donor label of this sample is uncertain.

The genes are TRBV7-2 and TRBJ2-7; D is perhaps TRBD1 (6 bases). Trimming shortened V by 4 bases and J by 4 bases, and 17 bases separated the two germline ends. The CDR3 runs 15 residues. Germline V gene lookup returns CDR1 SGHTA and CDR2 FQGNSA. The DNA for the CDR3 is TGTGCCAGCAGCTCCCAACAGGGCTCTGGGTACGAGCAGTACTTC. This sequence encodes CASSSQQGSGYEQYF.

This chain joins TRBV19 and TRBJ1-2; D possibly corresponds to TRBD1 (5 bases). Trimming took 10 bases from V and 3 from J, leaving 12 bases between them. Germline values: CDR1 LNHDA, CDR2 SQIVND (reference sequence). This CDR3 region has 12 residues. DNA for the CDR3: TGTGCCACTAACGGGGGTTACTATGGCTACACCTTC. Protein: CATNGGYYGYTF.

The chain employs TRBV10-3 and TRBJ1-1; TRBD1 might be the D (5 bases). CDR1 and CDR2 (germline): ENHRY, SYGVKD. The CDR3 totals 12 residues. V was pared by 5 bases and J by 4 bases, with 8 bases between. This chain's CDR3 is CAISRGGTEAFF. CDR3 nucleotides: TGTGCCATCAGTCGCGGGGGCACTGAAGCTTTCTTT.

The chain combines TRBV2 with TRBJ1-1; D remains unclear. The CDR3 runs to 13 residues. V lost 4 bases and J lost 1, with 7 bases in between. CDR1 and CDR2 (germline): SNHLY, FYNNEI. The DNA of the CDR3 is TGTGCCAGCAGTGTTCAGAAGAACACTGAAGCTTTCTTT. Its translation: CASSVQKNTEAFF. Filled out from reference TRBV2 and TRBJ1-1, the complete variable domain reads EPEVTQTPSHQVTQMGQEVILRCVPISNHLYFYWYRQILGQKVEFLVSFYNNEISEKSEIFDDQFSVERPDGSNFTLKIRSTKLEDSAMYFCASSVQKNTEAFFGQGTRLTVV.

The DNA for the CDR3 is TGTGCCAGCTCACCTTTGTCCTCCGGGGAGCTGTTTTTT. Encoded protein: CASSPLSSGELFF. The chain has TRBV18 and TRBJ2-2; D unresolved. Germline values: CDR1 KGHSH, CDR2 LQKENI. The V gene lost 3 bases and the J gene lost 6 bases, with 8 bases spanning the gap. The CDR3 has 13 amino acids.

The chain's CDR3 is CASSFDGAFNEKLFF. The DNA of the CDR3 is TGTGCCAGCAGCTTTGACGGAGCTTTTAATGAAAAACTGTTTTTT. The rearrangement uses TRBV7-2 and TRBJ1-4; D is uncertain. The germline CDR1 and CDR2 sequences are SGHTA and FQGNSA. The V and J ends lost 3 bases and 4 bases respectively, with 12 bases between them. CDR3 size: 15 residues.

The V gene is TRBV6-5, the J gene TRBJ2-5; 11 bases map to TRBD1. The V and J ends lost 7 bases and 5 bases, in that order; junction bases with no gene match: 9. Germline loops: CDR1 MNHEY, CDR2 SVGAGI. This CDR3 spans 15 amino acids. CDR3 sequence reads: CASTLDRGRGETQYF. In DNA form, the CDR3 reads TGTGCCAGCACCCTGGACAGGGGGCGCGGGGAGACCCAGTACTTC.

CDR3 sequence: CAIGRDEKLFF. DNA for the CDR3: TGTGCCATAGGCCGGGATGAAAAACTGTTTTTT. The rearrangement uses TRBV10-3 and TRBJ1-4; D gene uncertain. The ends were cut back, 9 bases at V and 6 bases at J, with 8 bases in the middle. There are 11 residues in the CDR3. The germline CDR1 and CDR2 sequences are ENHRY and SYGVKD.

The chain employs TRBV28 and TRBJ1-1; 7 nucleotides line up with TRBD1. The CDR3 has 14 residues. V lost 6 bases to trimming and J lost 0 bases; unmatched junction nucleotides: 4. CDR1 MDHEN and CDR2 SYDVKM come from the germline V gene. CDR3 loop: CASRVGTVNTEAFF. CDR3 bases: TGTGCCAGCAGGGTCGGGACAGTGAACACTGAAGCTTTCTTT.

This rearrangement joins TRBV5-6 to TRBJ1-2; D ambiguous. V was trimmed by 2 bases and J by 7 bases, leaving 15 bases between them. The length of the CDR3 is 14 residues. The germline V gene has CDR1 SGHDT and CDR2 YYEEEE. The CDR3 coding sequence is TGTGCCAGCAGCTTAAGGACTAAGGGATCTGGCTACACCTTC. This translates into CASSLRTKGSGYTF.

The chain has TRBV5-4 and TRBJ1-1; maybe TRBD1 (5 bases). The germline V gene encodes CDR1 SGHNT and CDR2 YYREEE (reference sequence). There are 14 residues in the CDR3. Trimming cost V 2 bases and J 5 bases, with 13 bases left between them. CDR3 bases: TGTGCCAGCAGCTTTAAGGGGTTTTTAACTGAAGCTTTCTTT. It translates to CASSFKGFLTEAFF.

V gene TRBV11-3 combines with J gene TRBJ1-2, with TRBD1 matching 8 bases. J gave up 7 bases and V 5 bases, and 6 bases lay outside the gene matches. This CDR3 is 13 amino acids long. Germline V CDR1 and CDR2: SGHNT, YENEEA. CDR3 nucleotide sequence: TGTGCCAGCAGCATGGGACAGGTTGGTGGCTACACCTTC. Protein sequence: CASSMGQVGGYTF.

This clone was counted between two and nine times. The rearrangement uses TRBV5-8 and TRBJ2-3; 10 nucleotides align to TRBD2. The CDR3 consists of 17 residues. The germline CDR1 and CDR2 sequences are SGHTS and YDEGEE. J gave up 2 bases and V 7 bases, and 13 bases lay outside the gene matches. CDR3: CASRPLAGGPITDTQYF. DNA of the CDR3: TGTGCCAGCCGACCTTTAGCGGGGGGTCCAATCACAGATACGCAGTATTTT. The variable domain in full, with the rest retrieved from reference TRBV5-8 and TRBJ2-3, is EAGVTQSPTHLIKTRGQQATLRCSPISGHTSVYWYQQALGLGLQFLLWYDEGEERNRGNFPPRFSGRQFPNYSSELNVNALELEDSALYLCASRPLAGGPITDTQYFGPGTRLTVL.

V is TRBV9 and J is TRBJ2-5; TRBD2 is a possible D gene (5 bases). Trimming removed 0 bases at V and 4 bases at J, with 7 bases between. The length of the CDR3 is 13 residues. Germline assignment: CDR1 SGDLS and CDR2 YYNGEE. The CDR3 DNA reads TGTGCCAGCAGCGTAGATCGGGGAGAGACCCAGTACTTC. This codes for CASSVDRGETQYF.

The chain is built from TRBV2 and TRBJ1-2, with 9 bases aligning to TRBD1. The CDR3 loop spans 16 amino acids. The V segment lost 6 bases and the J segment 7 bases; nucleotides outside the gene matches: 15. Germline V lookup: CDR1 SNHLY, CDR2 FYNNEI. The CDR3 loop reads CASRTDLTDRGRGYTF. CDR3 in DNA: TGTGCCAGCAGGACCGACTTAACGGACAGGGGTCGTGGCTACACCTTC. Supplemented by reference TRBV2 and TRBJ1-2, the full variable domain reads EPEVTQTPSHQVTQMGQEVILRCVPISNHLYFYWYRQILGQKVEFLVSFYNNEISEKSEIFDDQFSVERPDGSNFTLKIRSTKLEDSAMYFCASRTDLTDRGRGYTFGSGTRLTVV.

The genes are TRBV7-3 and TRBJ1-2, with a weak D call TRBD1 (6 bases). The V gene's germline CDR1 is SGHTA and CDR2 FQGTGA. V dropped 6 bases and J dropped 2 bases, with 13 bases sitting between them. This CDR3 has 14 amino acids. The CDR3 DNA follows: TGTGCCAGCAGAGAAACAGGGATAAACTATGGCTACACCTTC. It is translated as CASRETGINYGYTF.

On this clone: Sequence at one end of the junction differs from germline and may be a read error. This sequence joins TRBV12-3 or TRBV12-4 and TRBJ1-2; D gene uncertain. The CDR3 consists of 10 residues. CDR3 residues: CASSLKSIGF. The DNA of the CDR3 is TGTGCCAGCAGTTTAAAGTCGATCGGGTTC.

The CDR3 region is CASSRGQGNPILPQHF. The CDR3 nucleotides are TGCGCCAGCAGCCGCGGACAGGGAAACCCGATTCTTCCCCAGCATTTT. The V and J genes are TRBV4-1 and TRBJ1-5, with TRBD1 matching over 8 bases. The CDR3 totals 16 residues. Germline-derived CDR1 and CDR2 are MGHRA and YSYEKL. The ends lost 4 bases at V and 10 bases at J; junction bases unmatched: 15.

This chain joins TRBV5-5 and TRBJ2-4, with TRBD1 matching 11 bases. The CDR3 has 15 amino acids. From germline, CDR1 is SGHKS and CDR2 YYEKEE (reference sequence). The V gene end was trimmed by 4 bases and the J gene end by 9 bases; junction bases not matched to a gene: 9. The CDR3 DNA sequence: TGTGCCAGCAGCCCCGGGACAGGGGGTTATAGCATTCAGTACTTC. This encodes CASSPGTGGYSIQYF.

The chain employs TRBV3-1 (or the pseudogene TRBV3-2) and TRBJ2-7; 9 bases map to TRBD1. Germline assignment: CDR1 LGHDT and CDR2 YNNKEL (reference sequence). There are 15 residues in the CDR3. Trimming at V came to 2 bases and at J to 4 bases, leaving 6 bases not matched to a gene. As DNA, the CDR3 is TGTGCCAGCAGCCAAACTACAGGGGGCGCTTACGAGCAGTACTTC. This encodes CASSQTTGGAYEQYF.

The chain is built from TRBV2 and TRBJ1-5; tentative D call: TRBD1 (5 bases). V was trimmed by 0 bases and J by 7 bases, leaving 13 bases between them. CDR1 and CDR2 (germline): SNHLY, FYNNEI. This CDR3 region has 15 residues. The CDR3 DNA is TGTGCCAGCAGTGAAGCGCGGGGGACCGGACAGCCCCAGCATTTT. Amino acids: CASSEARGTGQPQHF.

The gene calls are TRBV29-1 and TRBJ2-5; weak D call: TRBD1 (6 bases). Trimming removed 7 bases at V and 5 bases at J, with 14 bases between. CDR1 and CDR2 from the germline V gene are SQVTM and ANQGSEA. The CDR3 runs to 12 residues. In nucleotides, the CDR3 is TGCAGCGATCTACAGGGAAGGGAGACCCAGTACTTC. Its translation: CSDLQGRETQYF.

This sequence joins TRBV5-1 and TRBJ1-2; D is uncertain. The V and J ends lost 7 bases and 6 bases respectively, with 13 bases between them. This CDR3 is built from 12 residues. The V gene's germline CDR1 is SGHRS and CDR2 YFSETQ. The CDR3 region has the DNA TGCGCCAGCGCTCTGACGGGAAATGGCTACACCTTC. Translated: CASALTGNGYTF.

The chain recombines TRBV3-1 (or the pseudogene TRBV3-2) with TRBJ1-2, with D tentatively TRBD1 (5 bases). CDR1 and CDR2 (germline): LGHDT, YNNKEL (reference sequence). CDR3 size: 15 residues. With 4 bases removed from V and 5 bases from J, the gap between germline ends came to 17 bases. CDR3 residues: CASSRTTAKGYGYTF. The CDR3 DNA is TGTGCCAGCAGCCGTACGACAGCCAAGGGGTATGGCTACACCTTC.

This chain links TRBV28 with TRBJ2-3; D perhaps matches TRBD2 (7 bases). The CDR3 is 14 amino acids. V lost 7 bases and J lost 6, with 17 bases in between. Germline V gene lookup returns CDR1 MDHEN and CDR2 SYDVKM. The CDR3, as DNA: TGTGCCAGCAACCCAATACAGGGAGGGGATACGCAGTATTTT. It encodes CASNPIQGGDTQYF.

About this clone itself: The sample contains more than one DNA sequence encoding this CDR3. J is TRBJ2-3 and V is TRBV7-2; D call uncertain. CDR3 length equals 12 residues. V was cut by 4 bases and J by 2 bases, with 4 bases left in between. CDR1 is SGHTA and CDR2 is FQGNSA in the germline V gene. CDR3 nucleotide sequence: TGTGCCAGCAGCTCTTACACAGATACGCAGTATTTT. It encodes CASSSYTDTQYF.

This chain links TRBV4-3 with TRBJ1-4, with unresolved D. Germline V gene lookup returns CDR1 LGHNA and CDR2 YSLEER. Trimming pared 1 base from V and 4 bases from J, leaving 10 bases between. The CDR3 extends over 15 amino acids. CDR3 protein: CASSQAAGINEKLFF. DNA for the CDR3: TGCGCCAGCAGCCAAGCAGCGGGGATTAATGAAAAACTGTTTTTT.